The T cell receptor beta chain described here comes from a study of glioma-infiltrating T cells after dendritic cell vaccination. Whole-study context: Autologous tumor lysate-pulsed dendritic cell vaccination was given between 2003 and 2012. At biweekly intervals, patients got three intradermal dendritic cell vaccine injections.

Regarding time point: after dendritic cell vaccination, including at tumor progression/relapse. CDR1 and CDR2 from the germline V gene are MGHDK and SYGVNS. This CDR3 is built from 15 residues. V gave up 3 bases and J gave up 8 bases; unmatched junction bases: 9. Up to about 2 ug genomic DNA was used for TCRB CDR3 amplification. The primer mix had 60 V beta and 13 J beta primers. Data came from immunoSEQ multiplex PCR; TCRdb stores just in-frame clones and leaves some out. The table records roughly 60,000 clones, roughly 86% of them present only once. This specimen was blood, taken after dendritic cell vaccination. The chain couples TRBV25-1 to TRBJ1-4, with TRBD1 matching over 7 bases. The clonotype was recovered from a human donor with glioblastoma. The CDR3 coding sequence is TGTGCCAGCAGTGACCCGAGGACAGGCAACGAAAAACTGTTTTTT. Protein product: CASSDPRTGNEKLFF.